This TCR beta chain was captured by sequencing in a study of breast tumors, draining lymph nodes, adjacent tissues. The CDR3 spans 11 residues. Trimming took off 5 bases at V and 6 bases at J, with 6 bases between the two ends. Each CDR3 protein is one row after TCRdb ran MiXCR on the multiplex PCR reads. The sample holds 25,000 or so distinct CDR3 sequences, approximately 75% seen once. The source is a female donor with breast cancer. Some clones in this sample may be carry-over from other donors' samples. V gene TRBV12-3 or TRBV12-4 combines with J gene TRBJ2-3, with unresolved D. Sequencing used tumor-adjacent breast tissue. The CDR3 spells CASSRSDTQYF. In nucleotides, the CDR3 is TGTGCCAGCAGTCGATCGGATACGCAGTATTTT.